Each of the 32 T cell receptor beta chains below was sequenced from the same sample in a study of PD-1 blockade in classical Hodgkin lymphoma. Assay used: immunoSEQ multiplex PCR; TCRdb lists only in-frame clones, some missing. The sample lists fewer than 35,000 clones; about 93% were seen once. Time point: cycle 4 day 1 (C4D1), after about 6 weeks of nivolumab. Each patient's relapse followed autologous stem cell transplantation, and brentuximab vedotin exposure varied. Purification of CD4+ T cells from thawed PBMCs was achieved by magnetic negative selection. The material sequenced was CD4+ T cells from blood, taken before the fourth cycle of nivolumab. These receptors were collected from a human donor with classical Hodgkin lymphoma.

V is TRBV6-6 and J is TRBJ1-1; unclear D gene. V lost 8 bases to trimming and J lost 7 bases, with 20 bases between them. Germline V gene lookup returns CDR1 MNHNY and CDR2 SVGAGI (reference sequence). The CDR3 extends over 14 amino acids. In nucleotides, the CDR3 is TGTGCCAGCGGTCGGGCTGCTAGTGGAAATGAAGCTTTCTTT. Translation: CASGRAASGNEAFF.

The J gene is TRBJ2-7, the V gene TRBV29-1, with 7 bases lining up with TRBD1. This CDR3 has 13 residues. Looked up from germline, CDR1 is SQVTM and CDR2 is ANQGSEA. With 4 bases clipped from V and 2 bases from J, the junction kept 5 bases outside the gene matches. CDR3 residues: CSVVGQKTYEQYF. The CDR3 nucleotides are TGCAGCGTTGTGGGACAGAAAACCTACGAGCAGTACTTC.

The table lists this clone with a count of one. The V gene is TRBV5-4, the J gene TRBJ2-3; the match to TRBD2 covers 9 bases. The CDR3 spans 17 residues. Germline lookup yields CDR1 SGHNT and CDR2 YYREEE (reference sequence). V lost 3 bases and J lost 0; bases outside the gene matches: 8. CDR3 coding DNA: TGTGCCAGCAGCTCGGGACTAGCCCGATCAAGCACAGATACGCAGTATTTT. It yields the protein CASSSGLARSSTDTQYF. The full variable domain, rest sourced from reference TRBV5-4 and TRBJ2-3, is ETGVTQSPTHLIKTRGQQVTLRCSSQSGHNTVSWYQQALGQGPQFIFQYYREEENGRGNFPPRFSGLQFPNYSSELNVNALELDDSALYLCASSSGLARSSTDTQYFGPGTRLTVL.

The V call is TRBV19, the J call TRBJ2-1, with 15 bases lining up with TRBD2. Looked up from germline, CDR1 is LNHDA and CDR2 is SQIVND (reference sequence). The V segment lost 4 bases and the J segment 9 bases; nucleotides outside the gene matches: 16. The CDR3 extends over 19 amino acids. In DNA form, the CDR3 reads TGTGCCAGTAGTAGGGGACTAGCGGGAGGTTCCGTCGGCCGCGGTGAGCAGTTCTTC. This codes for CASSRGLAGGSVGRGEQFF. Full variable domain (remainder filled in from reference TRBV19 and TRBJ2-1): DGGITQSPKYLFRKEGQNVTLSCEQNLNHDAMYWYRQDPGQGLRLIYYSQIVNDFQKGDIAEGYSVSREKKESFPLTVTSAQKNPTAFYLCASSRGLAGGSVGRGEQFFGPGTRLTVL.

The V and J genes are TRBV19 and TRBJ2-7; weak D call: TRBD1 (6 bases). The CDR3 spans 16 residues. With 3 bases removed from V and 2 bases from J, the gap between germline ends came to 17 bases. Germline loops: CDR1 LNHDA, CDR2 SQIVND (reference sequence). The CDR3 nucleotides read TGTGCCAGTAGTATTTGGAGCAGGGGAAAACCCTACGAGCAGTACTTC. Its protein product is CASSIWSRGKPYEQYF.

The V and J genes are TRBV30 and TRBJ2-2; D may be TRBD2 (5 bases). Per germline, CDR1 GTSNPN and CDR2 SVGIG (reference sequence). This CDR3 contains 15 residues. V was pared by 6 bases and J by 8 bases, with 22 bases between. The DNA for the CDR3 is TGTGCCTGTAACACCGATTTCGGGGAGATAGGGGAGCTGTTTTTT. Its translation is CACNTDFGEIGELFF. The full variable domain, completed using reference TRBV30 and TRBJ2-2, is SQTIHQWPATLVQPVGSPLSLECTVEGTSNPNLYWYRQAAGRGLQLLFYSVGIGQISSEVPQNLSASRPQDRQFILSSKKLLLSDSGFYLCACNTDFGEIGELFFGEGSRLTVL.

This clone appeared once. The chain combines TRBV13 with TRBJ2-1; the D is unclear. The CDR3 covers 15 residues. V was trimmed by 0 bases and J by 5 bases, leaving 11 bases between them. Germline V gene data show CDR1 as PRHDT and CDR2 as FYEKMQ (reference sequence). For the CDR3, the DNA is TGTGCCAGCAGCTTAGGATTCGAAGACAACAATGAGCAGTTCTTC. Its translation: CASSLGFEDNNEQFF.

The chain combines TRBV30 with TRBJ1-1, with D perhaps TRBD1 (5 bases). Between the trimmed V and J ends, which lost 1 base and 10 bases, there was a span of 13 bases. This CDR3 has 12 amino acids. Looked up from germline, CDR1 is GTSNPN and CDR2 is SVGIG (reference sequence). CDR3 amino acids: CAWSAQDSRAFF. DNA for the CDR3: TGTGCCTGGAGTGCCCAAGACAGTAGAGCTTTCTTT.

The V and J genes are TRBV5-1 and TRBJ2-7; D ambiguous. V was pared by 0 bases and J by 6 bases, with 10 bases between. Germline lookup yields CDR1 SGHRS and CDR2 YFSETQ. The CDR3 consists of 13 residues. DNA of the CDR3: TGCGCCAGCAGCTTGGCCAGTTCCCCCGAGCAGTACTTC. Its translation is CASSLASSPEQYF.

This clone was detected only a few times. This specimen includes other DNA sequences encoding the same CDR3. This rearrangement joins TRBV30 to TRBJ1-2, with D possibly being TRBD1 (5 bases). Germline V gene sequence: CDR1 GTSNPN, CDR2 SVGIG (reference sequence). The V end was cut by 1 base, the J end by 3 bases, with 6 bases between. CDR3 length: 12 amino acids. The CDR3 region has the DNA TGTGCCTGGAGTGGGGGCGACTATGGCTACACCTTC. This sequence encodes CAWSGGDYGYTF.

CDR3 nucleotides: TGCGCCAGCAGTCAATCCGGCGGGAGCTCTGGAAACACCATATATTTT. Its translation is CASSQSGGSSGNTIYF. V gene TRBV23-1 combines with J gene TRBJ1-3; D is unclear. TRBV23-1 is identified as an open reading frame with a role that is uncertain. This CDR3 contains 16 residues. The V gene lost 0 bases and the J gene lost 0 bases, with 9 bases spanning the gap.

CDR3 residues: CASSYGTLYGYTF. In DNA, the CDR3 is TGTGCCAGCAGCTACGGGACTCTCTATGGCTACACCTTC. This sequence joins TRBV11-2 and TRBJ1-2, with D tentatively TRBD1 (5 bases). This CDR3 spans 13 amino acids. Germline V gene data show CDR1 as SGHAT and CDR2 as FQNNGV. V lost 4 bases, J lost 4 bases, and 10 bases lay in between.

This rearrangement joins TRBV18 to TRBJ2-3; tentatively, D is TRBD1 (5 bases). V lost 2 bases and J lost 2, with 11 bases in between. The V gene's germline CDR1 is KGHSH and CDR2 LQKENI. This CDR3 is 15 amino acids long. The CDR3 DNA reads as TGTGCCAGCTCACCAAGCAGGGCGAACACAGATACGCAGTATTTT. It translates to CASSPSRANTDTQYF. Supplemented by reference TRBV18 and TRBJ2-3, the full variable domain reads NAGVMQNPRHLVRRRGQEARLRCSPMKGHSHVYWYRQLPEEGLKFMVYLQKENIIDESGMPKERFSAEFPKEGPSILRIQQVVRGDSAAYFCASSPSRANTDTQYFGPGTRLTVL.

Regarding this clone: Other DNA sequences within the sample encode an identical CDR3. The genes are TRBV7-9 and TRBJ1-3, with D perhaps matching TRBD1 (6 bases). V was pared by 4 bases and J by 2 bases, with 15 bases between. CDR1 and CDR2 (germline): SEHNR, FQNEAQ (reference sequence). The CDR3 contains 16 residues. The CDR3 spells CASSSLGQGPGNTIYF. The CDR3 coding sequence is TGTGCCAGCAGCTCTTTGGGACAAGGCCCTGGAAACACCATATATTTT.

The gene calls are TRBV27 and TRBJ1-1, with a possible D match to TRBD1 (6 bases). The CDR3 sequence is 15 residues long. Germline CDR1 is MNHEY and CDR2 is SMNVEV (reference sequence). Trimming pared 5 bases from V and 11 bases from J, leaving 24 bases between. The CDR3 nucleotides are TGTGCCAGCAGTGGAAGAACAGGGACCTCTGGGGTGGCTTTCTTT. The encoded protein is CASSGRTGTSGVAFF.

J is TRBJ2-7 and V is TRBV27, with 7 bases aligning to TRBD1. The CDR3 runs to 15 residues. The ends lost 4 bases at V and 6 bases at J; junction bases unmatched: 12. In germline, CDR1 is MNHEY, CDR2 SMNVEV (reference sequence). The CDR3 nucleotides are TGTGCCAGCAGTTCCCTAACAGGGGTGGGGCGCGAGCAGTACTTC. This gives the protein CASSSLTGVGREQYF.

The rearrangement uses TRBV6-1 and TRBJ1-3; no clear D gene. The CDR3 extends over 13 amino acids. V lost 7 bases to trimming and J lost 0 bases, with 7 bases between them. In germline, CDR1 is MNHNS, CDR2 SASEGT. Written as DNA, the CDR3 is TGTGCCAGCATTGGTCGCTCTGGAAACACCATATATTTT. This gives the protein CASIGRSGNTIYF.

This chain connects TRBV19 to TRBJ1-5; 9 nucleotides line up with TRBD1. Germline CDR1 reads LNHDA; CDR2 reads SQIVND (reference sequence). V was pared by 1 base and J by 8 bases, with 6 bases of the junction left unmatched. This CDR3 spans 15 amino acids. CDR3 sequence reads: CASSIGTGGGEPQHF. The CDR3 region has the DNA TGTGCCAGTAGTATAGGAACAGGGGGCGGGGAGCCCCAGCATTTT.

A single count supports this clone. J is TRBJ2-5 and V is TRBV6-9; D may correspond to TRBD1 or TRBD2 (5 bases each). Trimming removed 2 bases at V and 7 bases at J, with 17 bases between. Germline V gene sequence: CDR1 MNHGY, CDR2 SVAAGI. This CDR3 contains 15 residues. The CDR3 DNA reads TGTGCCAGCAGTTATGCCGCCGGGGCCGAGGGGACCCAGTACTTC. Translation: CASSYAAGAEGTQYF.

This clone was recorded a few times. V and J are TRBV5-1 and TRBJ1-1; D call uncertain. The germline gives CDR1 SGHRS, CDR2 YFSETQ. The length of the CDR3 is 13 residues. Between the trimmed V and J ends, which lost 3 bases and 2 bases, there was a span of 8 bases. In DNA, the CDR3 is TGCGCCAGCAGCTCCCGGCTAAACACTGAAGCTTTCTTT. Amino acids: CASSSRLNTEAFF.

The V gene is TRBV6-5, the J gene TRBJ2-3; weak D call: TRBD2 (6 bases). Trimming pared 0 bases from V and 4 bases from J, leaving 14 bases between. The CDR3 is 16 residues long. Germline-derived CDR1 and CDR2 are MNHEY and SVGAGI. Here the CDR3 DNA reads TGTGCCAGCAGTTACTCGACTAGTGGTGTTTCAGATACGCAGTATTTT. It encodes CASSYSTSGVSDTQYF.

This clone was detected only once. This chain connects TRBV19 to TRBJ2-6; D is unresolved. Germline assignment: CDR1 LNHDA and CDR2 SQIVND (reference sequence). With 7 bases removed from V and 0 bases from J, the gap between germline ends came to 10 bases. There are 15 residues in the CDR3. The CDR3 coding sequence is TGTGCCAGTATGAAAACAGCCTCTGGGGCCAACGTCCTGACTTTC. Protein product: CASMKTASGANVLTF.

The rearrangement joins TRBV10-1 to TRBJ2-7; D gene ambiguous. The CDR3 covers 13 residues. The V gene lost 3 bases and the J gene lost 0 bases, with 6 bases spanning the gap. Germline CDR1 reads WNHNN; CDR2 reads SYGVQD (reference sequence). The CDR3 loop is CASSEINSYEQYF. In DNA, the CDR3 is TGCGCCAGCAGTGAAATCAACTCCTACGAGCAGTACTTC.

This clone has only a few counts. The rearrangement links TRBV2 to TRBJ1-2; 11 nucleotides align to TRBD1. Trimming removed 6 bases from V and 6 bases from J; junction bases left unmatched: 3. Per germline, CDR1 SNHLY and CDR2 FYNNEI. The CDR3 is made up of 13 amino acids. Here the CDR3 DNA reads TGTGCCAGCAGAGGGACAGGGGGGGATGGCTACACCTTC. Its protein is CASRGTGGDGYTF.

This clone has only a few counts. This sequence joins TRBV2 and TRBJ1-2; D is perhaps TRBD1 (5 bases). In germline, CDR1 is SNHLY, CDR2 FYNNEI. Trimming cost V 6 bases and J 9 bases, with 11 bases left between them. This CDR3 is 11 amino acids long. The CDR3 loop reads CASSLRESYTF. Here the CDR3 DNA reads TGTGCCAGCAGCCTCAGGGAAAGCTACACCTTC.

V and J are TRBV6-1 and TRBJ2-5, with 16 bases that match TRBD2. This CDR3 contains 15 residues. Trimming took 8 bases from V and 9 from J; bases not matched to a gene: 9. From germline, CDR1 is MNHNS and CDR2 SASEGT. The CDR3 bases are TGTGCCAGCGGTGGGACTAGCGGGAGGGGCGACGCCCAGTACTTC. It codes for CASGGTSGRGDAQYF.

V is TRBV11-2 and J is TRBJ2-7; 11 nucleotides match TRBD2. The germline gives CDR1 SGHAT, CDR2 FQNNGV. J gave up 3 bases and V 5 bases, and 3 bases lay outside the gene matches. This CDR3 contains 14 residues. The CDR3 region has the DNA TGTGCCAGCAGCCCTGGACTAGCGGGCTACGAGCAGTACTTC. It translates to CASSPGLAGYEQYF.

V usage is TRBV29-1 and J usage is TRBJ2-1, with D hard to call. Germline CDR1 reads SQVTM; CDR2 reads ANQGSEA. The CDR3 has 13 residues. Deletions cut 5 bases from V and 5 bases from J, with 13 bases between. This CDR3 reads CSVLQVVNNEQFF. Here the CDR3 DNA reads TGCAGCGTTCTCCAGGTGGTAAACAATGAGCAGTTCTTC.

CDR3 bases: TGTGCCAGCAGCTTAGATACAGTGGCTAATGAAAAACTGTTTTTT. Protein product: CASSLDTVANEKLFF. This chain connects TRBV7-8 to TRBJ1-4; D remains unclear. This CDR3 comprises 15 residues. Germline values: CDR1 SGHVS, CDR2 FQNEAQ. Trimming pared 1 base from V and 3 bases from J, leaving 9 bases between.

The gene calls are TRBV6-5 and TRBJ2-1; 7 bases line up with TRBD1. The CDR3 has 16 amino acids. Germline CDR1 and CDR2: MNHEY and SVGAGI. Trimming cost V 0 bases and J 1 base; bases outside gene matches: 3. CDR3 loop: CASSYSGGLSYNEQFF. For the CDR3, the DNA is TGTGCCAGCAGTTACTCAGGGGGCTTGTCCTACAATGAGCAGTTCTTC.

V usage is TRBV27 and J usage is TRBJ2-1, with D hard to call. The CDR3 is made up of 15 amino acids. Trimming pared 4 bases from V and 0 bases from J, leaving 10 bases between. Germline-derived CDR1 and CDR2 are MNHEY and SMNVEV (reference sequence). Written as DNA, the CDR3 is TGTGCCAGCAGTTCCCAGATGAGCTCCTACAATGAGCAGTTCTTC. It is translated as CASSSQMSSYNEQFF.

The CDR3 here is CASSDWIRGHNGRETQYF. CDR3 DNA sequence: TGTGCCAGCAGTGACTGGATTCGGGGACACAACGGGCGGGAGACCCAGTACTTC. The chain recombines TRBV6-4 with TRBJ2-5; D is possibly TRBD1 (6 bases). Trimming left V 1 base short and J 5 bases short, with 23 bases between. The germline V gene encodes CDR1 MRHNA and CDR2 SNTAGT. The CDR3 runs to 18 residues.